The rows below give T cell receptor beta chains drawn from one sample of a study of blood T cell repertoires in COVID-19. Clones were sequenced by immunoSEQ multiplex PCR, and TCRdb holds only the in-frame ones, with some missing. The sample holds some 320,000 clones, around 87% seen once. Material for sequencing was PBMCs or T cells enriched from blood (not recorded which). The receptors were gathered from a woman in her thirties who had recovered from COVID-19. CDR3s include the opening cysteine and the closing phenylalanine or tryptophan. The D gene is left open where the match is weak. Expanded clones are given a class, and other clones once, few, many or no size at all.

NA	NA	TRBV11-2	TRBJ2-2	CASSAILTGELFF	TGTGCCAGCAGCGCGATACTCACCGGGGAGCTGTTTTTT
NA	once	TRBV4-3	TRBJ2-7	CASSQAQGYEQYF	TGCGCCAGCAGCCAAGCACAGGGCTACGAGCAGTACTTC
NA	NA	TRBV7-9	TRBJ1-3	CASSLYVSSSGNTIYF	TGTGCCAGCAGTCTTTATGTTTCGAGCTCTGGAAACACCATATATTTT
TRBD2	NA	TRBV4-3	TRBJ2-1	CASSQDGTSGYNEQFF	TGCGCCAGCAGCCAAGATGGGACTAGCGGGTACAATGAGCAGTTCTTC
NA	NA	TRBV10-3	TRBJ1-2	CAIRRGGLYGYTF	TGTGCCATCCGTAGGGGGGGGCTCTATGGCTACACCTTC
TRBD1	NA	TRBV24-1	TRBJ2-1	CATSDPRTGPGDEQFF	TGTGCCACCAGTGATCCCCGGACAGGGCCTGGGGATGAGCAGTTCTTC
NA	NA	TRBV23-1	TRBJ1-2	CASSPGSEDYGYTF	TGCGCCAGCAGTCCGGGTTCGGAAGACTATGGCTACACCTTC
TRBD1	NA	TRBV27	TRBJ2-3	CASREDGTGVWSTQYF	TGTGCCAGCAGGGAGGACGGGACAGGGGTGTGGAGCACGCAGTATTTT
TRBD2	NA	TRBV4-1	TRBJ2-3	CASSEPGLAQYF	TGCGCCAGCAGCGAGCCGGGACTAGCGCAGTATTTT
NA	NA	TRBV10-1	TRBJ1-6	CASPPPPLTGRVRYNSPLHF	TGCGCCAGCCCCCCGCCCCCCCTGACAGGCCGAGTACGCTATAATTCACCCCTCCACTTT
NA	NA	TRBV28	TRBJ1-2	CASSLGTNYGYTF	TGTGCCAGCAGTTTGGGCACTAACTATGGCTACACCTTC
NA	once	TRBV10-3	TRBJ2-7	CAISESGPSYEQYF	TGTGCCATCAGTGAGTCGGGGCCTTCCTACGAGCAGTACTTC
TRBD1	NA	TRBV6-1	TRBJ1-1	CASSDPRTGPQNTEAFF	TGTGCCAGCAGTGACCCGAGGACAGGACCCCAGAACACTGAAGCTTTCTTT
TRBD1	NA	TRBV7-9	TRBJ1-6	CASSPLAGQGNSPLHF	TGTGCCAGCAGCCCCCTTGCGGGACAGGGTAATTCACCCCTCCACTTT
NA	NA	TRBV11-3	TRBJ1-1	CASSLSGPNAEAFF	TGTGCCAGCAGCTTATCAGGGCCGAACGCTGAAGCTTTCTTT
TRBD1	NA	TRBV6-6	TRBJ2-3	CASSHPTEILRDRGIRAQYF	TGTGCCAGCAGTCACCCAACCGAAATCCTCCGGGACAGGGGAATACGGGCGCAGTATTTT
NA	NA	TRBV7-6	TRBJ2-5	CASSRLGLAATQYF	TGTGCCAGCAGCCGCTTGGGACTGGCGGCGACCCAGTACTTC
NA	NA	TRBV25-1	TRBJ1-4	CASRGRVANEKLFF	TGTGCCAGCCGTGGGAGGGTGGCTAATGAAAAACTGTTTTTT
NA	once	TRBV4-3	TRBJ1-6	CASSQFAGYNSPLHF	TGCGCCAGCAGCCAATTTGCAGGCTATAATTCACCCCTCCACTTT
NA	NA	TRBV4-1	TRBJ1-1	CASSQVEVGTEAFF	TGCGCCAGCAGCCAAGTTGAGGTTGGCACTGAAGCTTTCTTT
NA	NA	TRBV7-9	TRBJ2-6	CASSWSSGANVLTF	TGTGCCAGCAGCTGGAGCTCTGGGGCCAACGTCCTGACTTTC
TRBD1	NA	TRBV2	TRBJ2-2	CASSGDSVNTGELFF	TGTGCCAGCAGTGGGGACAGTGTGAACACCGGGGAGCTGTTTTTT
TRBD2	NA	TRBV6-5	TRBJ2-5	CASRGTSGVQETQYF	TGTGCCAGCAGGGGGACTAGCGGGGTCCAAGAGACCCAGTACTTC
NA	NA	TRBV19	TRBJ2-3	CASSDTGVRMDTQYF	TGTGCCAGTAGTGATACAGGAGTTCGTATGGATACGCAGTATTTT
NA	NA	TRBV2	TRBJ1-5	CASSEALGLNQPQHF	TGTGCCAGCAGTGAAGCCCTGGGCCTTAATCAGCCCCAGCATTTT
NA	NA	TRBV5-6	TRBJ2-2	CASSPGGNTGELFF	TGTGCCAGCAGCCCCGGGGGGAACACCGGGGAGCTGTTTTTT
TRBD1	NA	TRBV18	TRBJ1-3	CASSPGDRSGNTIYF	TGTGCCAGCTCACCCGGGGACAGGTCTGGAAACACCATATATTTT
NA	NA	TRBV27	TRBJ1-6	CASSYRALVWHSPLHF	TGTGCCAGCAGTTACAGGGCGTTGGTCTGGCATTCACCCCTCCACTTT
TRBD2	NA	TRBV2	TRBJ2-3	CASRDRGGPSTDTQYF	TGTGCCAGCAGGGATCGCGGGGGTCCGAGCACAGATACGCAGTATTTT
TRBD2	NA	TRBV2	TRBJ2-2	CASSEFTAGGPGGELFF	TGTGCCAGCAGTGAATTTACGGCGGGGGGGCCCGGCGGGGAGCTGTTTTTT
NA	NA	TRBV7-2	TRBJ1-1	CASSFKGDIEAFF	TGTGCCAGCAGCTTTAAGGGGGACATTGAAGCTTTCTTT
NA	NA	TRBV6-5	TRBJ1-2	CASSYWGPNYGYTF	TGTGCCAGCAGTTACTGGGGCCCTAACTATGGCTACACCTTC
NA	NA	TRBV6-6	TRBJ1-4	CASSPGRTPTTNEKLFF	TGTGCCAGCAGTCCCGGGAGGACACCCACAACTAATGAAAAACTGTTTTTT
NA	once	TRBV4-1	TRBJ2-1	CASSQVTGTPEQFF	TGCGCCAGCAGCCAAGTTACAGGGACCCCTGAGCAGTTCTTC
TRBD1	NA	TRBV18	TRBJ1-1	CASSRTGGTEAFF	TGTGCCAGCTCACGTACAGGGGGAACTGAAGCTTTCTTT
TRBD1	NA	TRBV3-1/TRBV3-2	TRBJ1-2	CASSQAGGNGYTF	TGTGCCAGCAGCCAAGCAGGGGGGAATGGCTACACCTTC
NA	NA	TRBV18	TRBJ1-1	CASQINQGINTEAFF	TGTGCCAGTCAAATCAACCAGGGGATCAACACTGAAGCTTTCTTT
TRBD1	once	TRBV30	TRBJ2-5	CAWRRQGRETQYF	TGTGCCTGGAGGAGACAGGGGAGGGAGACCCAGTACTTC
TRBD2	NA	TRBV5-6	TRBJ2-3	CASSLIGASGHSTDTQYF	TGTGCCAGCAGCCTCATCGGGGCTAGCGGACATAGCACAGATACGCAGTATTTT
NA	once	TRBV5-5	TRBJ1-4	CASSPGQGGEKLFF	TGTGCCAGCAGCCCCGGGCAGGGAGGCGAAAAACTGTTTTTT
TRBD1	once	TRBV7-2	TRBJ2-1	CASSLDPGGAVNEQFF	TGTGCCAGCAGCTTAGATCCAGGGGGCGCGGTCAATGAGCAGTTCTTC
TRBD1	NA	TRBV5-6	TRBJ1-5	CASSLPGTGVDQPQHF	TGTGCCAGCAGCCTACCCGGGACAGGGGTAGATCAGCCCCAGCATTTT
NA	NA	TRBV5-1	TRBJ1-1	CASSLADRNTEAFF	TGCGCCAGCAGCTTGGCTGACAGGAACACTGAAGCTTTCTTT
NA	NA	TRBV3-1/TRBV3-2	TRBJ1-2	CASSQDGERGYTF	TGTGCCAGCAGCCAAGATGGGGAGCGTGGCTACACCTTC
NA	NA	TRBV11-1	TRBJ1-1	CASSLGAGETEAFF	TGTGCCAGCAGCTTAGGAGCAGGGGAAACTGAAGCTTTCTTT